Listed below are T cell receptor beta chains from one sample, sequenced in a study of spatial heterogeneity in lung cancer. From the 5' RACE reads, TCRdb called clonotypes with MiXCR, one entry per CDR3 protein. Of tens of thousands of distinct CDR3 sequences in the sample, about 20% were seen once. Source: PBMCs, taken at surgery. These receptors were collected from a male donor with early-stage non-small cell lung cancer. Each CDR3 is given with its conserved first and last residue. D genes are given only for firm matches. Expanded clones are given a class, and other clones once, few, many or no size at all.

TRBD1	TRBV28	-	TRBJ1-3	CASHSGTVSGNTIYF	TGTGCCAGCCATTCCGGGACAGTCTCTGGAAACACCATATATTTT
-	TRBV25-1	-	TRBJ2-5	CASSDSRGETQYF	TGTGCCAGCAGTGATTCTAGGGGGGAGACCCAGTACTTC
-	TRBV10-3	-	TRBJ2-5	CAISRQVQETQYF	TGTGCCATCAGCAGACAGGTTCAAGAGACCCAGTACTTC
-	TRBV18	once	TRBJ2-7	CASSPRGESEQYF	TGTGCCAGCTCACCAAGGGGGGAGTCCGAGCAGTACTTC
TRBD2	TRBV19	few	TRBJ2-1	CASSIGSGRAYEQFF	TGTGCCAGTAGTATAGGTAGCGGGAGGGCCTATGAGCAGTTCTTC
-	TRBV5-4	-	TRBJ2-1	CASSLGQDNEQFF	TGTGCCAGCAGCTTGGGACAAGACAATGAGCAGTTCTTC
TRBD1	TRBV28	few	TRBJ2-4	CASSFIQGEAKNIQYF	TGTGCCAGCAGTTTCATCCAGGGGGAAGCCAAAAACATTCAGTACTTC
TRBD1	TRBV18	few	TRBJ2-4	CASSPKPPGTGDSIQYF	TGTGCCAGCTCACCAAAGCCCCCCGGGACAGGGGATTCCATTCAGTACTTC
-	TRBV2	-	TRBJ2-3	CASSPPGVVGTQYF	TGTGCCAGCAGCCCCCCCGGAGTGGTGGGTACGCAGTATTTT
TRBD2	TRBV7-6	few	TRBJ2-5	CASSSSGGEETQYF	TGTGCCAGCAGCTCTAGCGGGGGAGAAGAGACCCAGTACTTC
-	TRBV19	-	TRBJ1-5	CASIPRQGLNQPQHF	TGTGCCAGTATCCCCCGGCAGGGTTTGAATCAGCCCCAGCATTTT